The entry below gives a single T cell receptor (beta chain) sequence along with its context. The data derive from a study of shared clonotypes between healthy human individuals. Sequencing used immunoSEQ multiplex PCR; TCRdb keeps in-frame clones, though not all of them. The top ten hold roughly 0.83% of the sample, which has about 1.1 million clones, 77% seen once. V was pared by 2 bases and J by 7 bases, with 14 bases between. The CDR3 loop spans 14 amino acids. Germline CDR1 is MNHNY and CDR2 is SVGAGI (reference sequence). This TCR was recovered from a young man in good health. Some clones in this sample may be carry-over from other donors' samples. Material: memory CD4+ T cells from PBMCs. Subset specified: CD45RA-negative fraction. The chain carries TRBV6-6 and TRBJ1-2; D remains unclear. CDR3 sequence: CASSYTPEGSGYTF. DNA of the CDR3: TGTGCCAGCAGTTACACCCCAGAGGGCAGTGGCTACACCTTC.